This T cell receptor beta chain came from a study of cytomegalovirus exposure and HLA in healthy donors. General study points: CMV serostatus was the sole immune exposure information available. Reported performance of the classifier showed diagnosis of cytomegalovirus status with high specificity and sensitivity. V- and J-gene trimming in TCR beta was tied to a missense DCLRE1C variant by an analysis performed later.

The PCR had 60 Vbeta and 13 Jbeta primers. The assay was immunoSEQ multiplex PCR, and TCRdb's table has in-frame clones only and misses some. The sample consists of under 150,000 clones, about three quarters of them appearing once. Of note for this clone: Its matching antigen is unknown.

Sequencing was done on a sample of PBMCs. The TCR originated in a woman aged 40 to 50 in good health and CMV-seronegative.

CDR3 region: CASSQDTSTSGRSTFF. CDR3 coding DNA: TGTGCCAGCAGCCAAGATACGAGTACTAGCGGGAGATCAACGTTCTTC. The rearrangement joins TRBV4-2 to TRBJ2-1; TRBD2 aligns across 11 bases. Trimming at V came to 0 bases and at J to 15 bases, leaving 13 bases not matched to a gene. Germline CDR1 LGHNA, CDR2 YNFKEQ. This CDR3 contains 16 residues.